The 9 T cell receptor beta chains in this list originate from one sample, sequenced in a study of identical twins (dated by TCRdb to 2016 to 2018). Library method: 5' RACE. TCRdb shows the sequencer as Illumina HiSeq 2000. TCRdb applied fastp at Q25 and MiXCR to the public reads, then kept only in-frame beta chains. For every CDR3 protein sequence, its rows merge into one entry that carries the most common genes and DNA. The sample data list about 890,000 distinct CDR3 sequences, and around 12% of these were observed just once. About 1.5% of the sample rests with the top ten. The sample also formed part of further work on yellow fever vaccine responses in identical twins.

The sample comprised PBMCs. The receptors derive from a woman aged 18-30 years in good health.

V usage is TRBV6-2 or TRBV6-3 and J usage is TRBJ2-7; D unclear. Trimming removed 2 bases at V and 6 bases at J, with 8 bases between. This CDR3 contains 12 residues. Germline loops: CDR1 MNHEY, CDR2 SVGEGT. The CDR3 nucleotides are TGTGCCAGCAGTTACGGCAGAACCGAGCAGTACTTC. Amino acid sequence: CASSYGRTEQYF.

V gene TRBV3-1 combines with J gene TRBJ2-5; D perhaps matches TRBD2 (5 bases). The V end was cut by 4 bases, the J end by 4 bases, with 7 bases between. The CDR3 covers 12 residues. Germline CDR1 reads LGHDT; CDR2 reads YNNKEL (reference sequence). The CDR3 spells CASSPRAETQYF. CDR3 nucleotide sequence: TGTGCCAGCAGCCCGAGGGCAGAGACCCAGTACTTC.

Only a few counts were recorded for this clonotype. The rearrangement uses TRBV6-5 and TRBJ1-1; perhaps TRBD1 as D (5 bases). The CDR3 covers 16 residues. CDR1 is MNHEY, CDR2 SVGAGI, per germline. V gave up 0 bases and J gave up 0 bases, with 11 bases separating them. Written as DNA, the CDR3 is TGTGCCAGCAGTTACTCATCGGGGGTAATGAACACTGAAGCTTTCTTT. Amino acid sequence: CASSYSSGVMNTEAFF.

At least ten counts were recorded for this clonotype. The chain is built from TRBV25-1 and TRBJ1-6; the D gene is possibly TRBD1 (6 bases). The V gene lost 6 bases and the J gene lost 8 bases, with 17 bases spanning the gap. This CDR3 region has 15 residues. Germline V CDR1 and CDR2: MGHDK, SYGVNS. The CDR3 DNA is TGTGCCAGCAGAGGAAGACAGGCCAATGATTCACCCCTCCACTTT. Its translation is CASRGRQANDSPLHF.

In its sample, this clonotype was seen many times. The chain links TRBV7-2 to TRBJ2-3; D unresolved. V was shortened by 5 bases and J by 1 base, with 7 bases between the two germline ends. This CDR3 has 13 amino acids. Germline V gives CDR1 SGHTA, CDR2 FQGNSA. CDR3 amino acids: CASSKSRTDTQYF. CDR3 DNA: TGTGCCAGCAGCAAAAGCCGCACAGATACGCAGTATTTT. The complete variable domain, with remaining parts taken from reference TRBV7-2 and TRBJ2-3, reads GAGVSQSPSNKVTEKGKDVELRCDPISGHTALYWYRQSLGQGLEFLIYFQGNSAPDKSGLPSDRFSAERTGGSVSTLTIQRTQQEDSAVYLCASSKSRTDTQYFGPGTRLTVL.

This clonotype was counted many times. The chain recombines TRBV6-1 with TRBJ2-1; a possible D gene is TRBD1 (5 bases). The germline gives CDR1 MNHNS, CDR2 SASEGT. Trimming shortened V by 6 bases and J by 0 bases, and 12 bases separated the two germline ends. The CDR3 spans 15 residues. The CDR3 DNA reads TGTGCCAGCAGATCGACAGACGGCTCCTACAATGAGCAGTTCTTC. Translated: CASRSTDGSYNEQFF.

This clonotype has only a few counts. The chain has TRBV29-1 and TRBJ2-4; 10 positions match TRBD1. V shed 5 bases, J shed 8 bases, and the junction held 9 bases outside the gene matches. The CDR3 totals 14 residues. CDR1 is SQVTM and CDR2 is ANQGSEA in the germline V gene. The CDR3 region is CSVSLGTGEHIQYF. DNA for the CDR3: TGCAGCGTTTCCCTTGGGACAGGGGAACACATTCAGTACTTC.

This clonotype was detected a few times. This chain links TRBV5-1 with TRBJ2-1, with 7 bases that match TRBD1. CDR1 and CDR2 (germline): SGHRS, YFSETQ. The CDR3 totals 15 residues. V lost 4 bases to trimming and J lost 5 bases; unmatched junction nucleotides: 9. Here the CDR3 reads CASSRPRDSHNEQFF. In DNA form, the CDR3 reads TGCGCCAGCAGCCGCCCCCGGGACAGTCACAATGAGCAGTTCTTC.

The table lists this clonotype with a few counts. The rearrangement uses TRBV6-1 and TRBJ2-7, with 8 bases fitting TRBD1. The V segment lost 3 bases and the J segment 3 bases; nucleotides outside the gene matches: 10. Germline assignment: CDR1 MNHNS and CDR2 SASEGT. This CDR3 is built from 16 residues. As DNA, the CDR3 is TGTGCCAGCAGTGAGGCGAAGGCAGGGGGCATCTACGAGCAGTACGTC. It specifies CASSEAKAGGIYEQYV.